This T cell receptor (beta chain) was identified during a study of shared clonotypes between healthy human individuals. The study, taken as a whole, reports: Sorted-subset sequencing, rarefaction showed, was incomplete despite large depth. The naive CD4 repertoires of several donors were compared, and around 4.9% of clonotypes were shared.

Every subset's genomic DNA went evenly onto several immunoSEQ plates. Clones were read by immunoSEQ multiplex PCR, and TCRdb kept only the in-frame ones, dropping some. This repertoire shows 1.5 million to 1.9 million clones, around 98% found once; its top ten account for about 0.45%. A note on this clone: Antigen unknown.

The CDR3 is 19 amino acids. Germline CDR1 reads SEHNR; CDR2 reads FQNEAQ (reference sequence). The V and J ends lost 0 bases and 4 bases, in that order; junction bases with no gene match: 10. The rearrangement links TRBV7-9 to TRBJ2-2; 11 bases are a match to TRBD2. Sequenced input: naive CD4+ T cells sorted from blood. Subset defined: CD45RA+ positively selected. The sequence was collected from a man younger than 40 in good health. DNA for the CDR3: TGTGCCAGCAGCTTAGCCCAGCTAGCGGGAGGTTCGGGCACCGGGGAGCTGTTTTTT. Protein: CASSLAQLAGGSGTGELFF.